Here is one TCR beta chain with its context. Only in-frame clones appear in the TCRdb table, and some are missing; sequencing was by immunoSEQ multiplex PCR. The data contain some 58,000 clones, about 83% of them seen just once; the ten biggest clones take up around 4%. The record originates from a study of blood T cell repertoires in COVID-19. Study overall: T cells, B-cell-depleted T cells, or PBMCs provided the cDNA or gDNA that served as material.

The CDR3 consists of 14 residues. In germline, CDR1 is MNHEY, CDR2 SVGAGI. With V trimmed by 8 bases and J by 7 bases, 9 bases remained unmatched. What was sequenced was peripheral blood. The receptor's source is a man over 45 with acute or convalescent COVID-19. This chain connects TRBV6-5 to TRBJ1-5, with 9 nucleotides matching TRBD1. The CDR3 DNA sequence: TGTGCCAGCCAACCGGGACAGGGAGGCCAGCCCCAGCATTTT. Protein sequence: CASQPGQGGQPQHF.